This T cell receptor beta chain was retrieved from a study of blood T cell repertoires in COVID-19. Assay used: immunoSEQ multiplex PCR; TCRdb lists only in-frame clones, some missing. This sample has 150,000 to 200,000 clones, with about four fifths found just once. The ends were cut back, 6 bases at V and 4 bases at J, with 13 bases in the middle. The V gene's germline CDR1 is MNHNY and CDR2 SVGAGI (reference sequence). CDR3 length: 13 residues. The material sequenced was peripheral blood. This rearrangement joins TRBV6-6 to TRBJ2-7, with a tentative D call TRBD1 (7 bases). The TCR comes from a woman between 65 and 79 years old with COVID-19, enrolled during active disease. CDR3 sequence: CASRESGGYEQYF. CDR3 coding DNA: TGTGCCAGCAGAGAATCAGGGGGGTACGAGCAGTACTTC.